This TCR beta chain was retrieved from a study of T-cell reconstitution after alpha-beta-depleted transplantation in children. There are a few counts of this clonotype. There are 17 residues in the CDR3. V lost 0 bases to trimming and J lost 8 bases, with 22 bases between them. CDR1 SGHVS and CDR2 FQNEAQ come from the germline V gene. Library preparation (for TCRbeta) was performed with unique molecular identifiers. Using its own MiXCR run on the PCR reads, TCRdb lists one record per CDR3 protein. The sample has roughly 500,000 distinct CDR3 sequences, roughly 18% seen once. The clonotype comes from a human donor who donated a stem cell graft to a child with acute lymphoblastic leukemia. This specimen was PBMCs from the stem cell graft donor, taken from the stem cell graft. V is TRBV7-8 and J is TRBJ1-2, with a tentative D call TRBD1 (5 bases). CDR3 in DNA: TGTGCCAGCAGCTTAGCGCCACTTAGCAGGAGGGGCGAGGGCTACACCTTC. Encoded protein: CASSLAPLSRRGEGYTF.